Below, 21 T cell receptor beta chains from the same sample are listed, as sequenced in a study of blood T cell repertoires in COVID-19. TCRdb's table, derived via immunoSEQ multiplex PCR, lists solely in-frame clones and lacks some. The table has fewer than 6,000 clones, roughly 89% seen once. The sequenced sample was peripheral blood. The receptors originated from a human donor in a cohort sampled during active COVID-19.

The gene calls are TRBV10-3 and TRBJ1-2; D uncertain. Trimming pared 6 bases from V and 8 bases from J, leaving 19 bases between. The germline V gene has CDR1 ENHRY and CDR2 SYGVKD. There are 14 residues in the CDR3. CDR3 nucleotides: TGTGCCATCAGCGTAGCTAGCAGCCGCTACGGCTACACCTTC. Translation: CAISVASSRYGYTF.

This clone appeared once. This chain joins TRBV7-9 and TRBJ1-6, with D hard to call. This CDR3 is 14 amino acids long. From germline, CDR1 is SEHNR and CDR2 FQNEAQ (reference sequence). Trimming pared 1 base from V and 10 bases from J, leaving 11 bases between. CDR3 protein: CASSLDLTESPLHF. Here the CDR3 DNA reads TGTGCCAGCAGCTTAGACTTGACGGAGTCACCCCTCCACTTT.

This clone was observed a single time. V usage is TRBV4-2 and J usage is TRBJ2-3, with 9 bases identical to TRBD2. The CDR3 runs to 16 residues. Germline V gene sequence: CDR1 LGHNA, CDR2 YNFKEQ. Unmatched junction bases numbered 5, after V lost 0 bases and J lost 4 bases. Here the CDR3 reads CASSQEAGGPSDTQYF. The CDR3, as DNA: TGTGCCAGCAGCCAAGAGGCGGGAGGGCCATCAGATACGCAGTATTTT.

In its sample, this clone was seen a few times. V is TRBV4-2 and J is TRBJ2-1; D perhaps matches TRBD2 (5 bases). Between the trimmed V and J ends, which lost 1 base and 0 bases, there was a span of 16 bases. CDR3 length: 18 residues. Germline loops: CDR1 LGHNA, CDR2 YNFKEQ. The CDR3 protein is CASSQGPSGWGSYNEQFF. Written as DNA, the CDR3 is TGTGCCAGCAGCCAAGGACCTTCGGGATGGGGCTCCTACAATGAGCAGTTCTTC.

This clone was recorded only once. The CDR3 sequence is CASSPLGRGFSPLHF. The DNA for the CDR3 is TGTGCCAGCAGCCCCCTGGGCAGGGGGTTTTCACCCCTCCACTTT. This chain joins TRBV9 and TRBJ1-6, with TRBD1 matching over 7 bases. V was clipped by 4 bases and J by 9 bases; unmatched bases: 10. The germline V gene has CDR1 SGDLS and CDR2 YYNGEE. The CDR3 runs 15 residues.

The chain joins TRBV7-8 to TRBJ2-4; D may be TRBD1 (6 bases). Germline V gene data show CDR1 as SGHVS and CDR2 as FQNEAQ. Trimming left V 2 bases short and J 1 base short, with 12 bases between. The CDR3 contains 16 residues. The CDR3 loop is CASSLPGDLAKNIQYF. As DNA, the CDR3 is TGTGCCAGCAGCTTACCAGGGGATTTGGCCAAAAACATTCAGTACTTC.

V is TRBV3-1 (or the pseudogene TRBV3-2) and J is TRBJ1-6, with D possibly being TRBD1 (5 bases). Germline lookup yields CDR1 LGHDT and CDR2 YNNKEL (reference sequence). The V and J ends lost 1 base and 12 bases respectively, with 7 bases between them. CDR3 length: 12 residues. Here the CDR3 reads CASSQGRGPLHF. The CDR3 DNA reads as TGTGCCAGCAGCCAAGGTAGGGGACCCCTCCACTTT.

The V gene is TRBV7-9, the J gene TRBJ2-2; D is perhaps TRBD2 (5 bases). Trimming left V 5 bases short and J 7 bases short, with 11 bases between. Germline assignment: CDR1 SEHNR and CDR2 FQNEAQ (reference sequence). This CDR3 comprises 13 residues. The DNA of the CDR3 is TGTGCCAGCAGCCTCTGGGGAGACGGGGAGCTGTTTTTT. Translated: CASSLWGDGELFF.

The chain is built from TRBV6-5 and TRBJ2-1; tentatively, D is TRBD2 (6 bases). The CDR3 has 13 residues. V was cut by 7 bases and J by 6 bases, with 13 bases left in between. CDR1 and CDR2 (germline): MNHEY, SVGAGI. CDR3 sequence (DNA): TGTGCCAGCACCCCTCCCGGGGGCAATGAGCAGTTCTTC. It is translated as CASTPPGGNEQFF.

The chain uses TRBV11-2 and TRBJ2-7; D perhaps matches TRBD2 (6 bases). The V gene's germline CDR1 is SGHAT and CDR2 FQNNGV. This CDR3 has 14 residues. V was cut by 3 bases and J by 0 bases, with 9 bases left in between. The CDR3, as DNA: TGTGCCAGCAGCTTGGACTATAGCTCCTACGAGCAGTACTTC. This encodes CASSLDYSSYEQYF.

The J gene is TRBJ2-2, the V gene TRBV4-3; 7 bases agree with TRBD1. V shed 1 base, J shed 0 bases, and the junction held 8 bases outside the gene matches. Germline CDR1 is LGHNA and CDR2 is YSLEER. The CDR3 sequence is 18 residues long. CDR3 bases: TGCGCCAGCAGCCAAGTCGTGGCCACAGGGGCGAACACCGGGGAGCTGTTTTTT. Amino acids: CASSQVVATGANTGELFF.

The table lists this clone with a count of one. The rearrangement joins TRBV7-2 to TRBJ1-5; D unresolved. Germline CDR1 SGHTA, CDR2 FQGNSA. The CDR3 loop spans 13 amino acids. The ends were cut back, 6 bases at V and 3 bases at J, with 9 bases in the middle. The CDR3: CASSLRANQPQHF. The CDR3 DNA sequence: TGTGCCAGCAGTCTTCGCGCCAATCAGCCCCAGCATTTT.

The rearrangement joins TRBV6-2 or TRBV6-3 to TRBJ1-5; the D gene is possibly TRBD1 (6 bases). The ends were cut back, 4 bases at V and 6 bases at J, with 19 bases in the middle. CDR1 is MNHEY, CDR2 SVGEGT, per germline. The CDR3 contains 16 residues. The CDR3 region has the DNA TGTGCCAGCAGTTCCTACAGGGTCGGGTGGATTCAGCCCCAGCATTTT. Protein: CASSSYRVGWIQPQHF.

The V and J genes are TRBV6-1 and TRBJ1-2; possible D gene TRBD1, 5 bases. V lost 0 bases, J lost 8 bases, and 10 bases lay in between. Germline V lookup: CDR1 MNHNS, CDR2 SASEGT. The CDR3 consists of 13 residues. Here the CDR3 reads CASSEAPGKGYTF. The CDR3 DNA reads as TGTGCCAGCAGTGAAGCGCCAGGGAAAGGCTACACCTTC.

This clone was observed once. CDR3 nucleotides: TGTGCCAGCAGCGTAGGCCCTAGCGGGGAGGGTGAGCAGTTCTTC. This gives the protein CASSVGPSGEGEQFF. This chain uses TRBV9 with TRBJ2-1, with 9 bases that match TRBD2. J lost 9 bases, V lost 0 bases, and 7 bases had no gene match. Per the germline V gene, CDR1 is SGDLS and CDR2 is YYNGEE. This CDR3 is built from 15 residues.

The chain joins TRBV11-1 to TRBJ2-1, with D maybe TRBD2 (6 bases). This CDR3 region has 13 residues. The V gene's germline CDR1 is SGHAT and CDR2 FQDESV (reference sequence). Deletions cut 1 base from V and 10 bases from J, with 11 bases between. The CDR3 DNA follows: TGTGCCAGCAGCTTAGGGACTAACCTAGAGCAGTTCTTC. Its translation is CASSLGTNLEQFF. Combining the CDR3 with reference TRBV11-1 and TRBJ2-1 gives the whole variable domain EAEVAQSPRYKITEKSQAVAFWCDPISGHATLYWYRQILGQGPELLVQFQDESVVDDSQLPKDRFSAERLKGVDSTLKIQPAELGDSAMYLCASSLGTNLEQFFGPGTRLTVL.

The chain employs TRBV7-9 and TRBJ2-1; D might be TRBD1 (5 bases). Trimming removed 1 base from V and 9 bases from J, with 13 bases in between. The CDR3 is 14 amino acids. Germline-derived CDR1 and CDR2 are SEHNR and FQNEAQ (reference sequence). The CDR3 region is CASSLVDPRGEQFF. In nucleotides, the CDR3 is TGTGCCAGCAGCTTAGTGGACCCTAGGGGTGAGCAGTTCTTC.

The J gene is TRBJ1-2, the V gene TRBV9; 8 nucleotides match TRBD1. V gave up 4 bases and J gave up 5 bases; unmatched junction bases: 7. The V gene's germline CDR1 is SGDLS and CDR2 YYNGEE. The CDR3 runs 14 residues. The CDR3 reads CASSQEQGGYGYTF. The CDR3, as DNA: TGTGCCAGCAGCCAAGAACAGGGGGGGTATGGCTACACCTTC.

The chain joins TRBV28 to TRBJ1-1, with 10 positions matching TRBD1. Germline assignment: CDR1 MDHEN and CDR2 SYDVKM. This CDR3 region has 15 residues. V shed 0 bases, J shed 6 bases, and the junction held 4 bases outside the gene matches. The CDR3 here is CASSLWGQGLAEAFF. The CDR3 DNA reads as TGTGCCAGCAGTTTATGGGGACAGGGGTTAGCTGAAGCTTTCTTT.

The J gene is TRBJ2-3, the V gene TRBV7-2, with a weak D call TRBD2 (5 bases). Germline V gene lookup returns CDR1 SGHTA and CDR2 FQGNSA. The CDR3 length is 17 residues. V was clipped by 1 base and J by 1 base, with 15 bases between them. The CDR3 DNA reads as TGTGCCAGCAGCTTAGGCCCTTCTCGGCGGGGCACAGATACGCAGTATTTT. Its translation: CASSLGPSRRGTDTQYF.

CDR3: CASSPFRQIPSYEQYF. The CDR3 DNA reads as TGTGCCAGCAGCCCTTTCAGGCAGATACCTTCCTACGAGCAGTACTTC. The rearrangement uses TRBV5-4 and TRBJ2-7; D gene unclear. Germline V gives CDR1 SGHNT, CDR2 YYREEE (reference sequence). Trimming took off 4 bases at V and 1 base at J, with 18 bases between the two ends. This CDR3 is built from 16 residues.